These 29 T cell receptor beta chains were all obtained from the same sample, sequenced in a study of Graves' ophthalmopathy and Graves' hyperthyroidism. RNA transcripts were the source from which TCR beta CDR3 regions were amplified. First-round RT-PCR employed HTBI primers, with a second-round multiplex PCR after it. In TCRdb, the multiplex PCR reads were re-called with MiXCR into one record per CDR3 protein. This sample has 620,000 or so distinct CDR3 sequences, with 20% to 25% found just once. Sequences were obtained from peripheral blood. Receptors were obtained from a woman aged 18-29 years with stable Graves' hyperthyroidism. Some clones in this sample may be carry-over from other donors' samples.

CDR3 protein: CASRAGTGQYNSPLHF. The CDR3 DNA reads TGTGCCAGCAGAGCCGGGACCGGACAATATAATTCACCCCTCCACTTT. The chain couples TRBV27 to TRBJ1-6; D might be TRBD1 (5 bases). This CDR3 contains 16 residues. CDR1 and CDR2 (germline): MNHEY, SMNVEV (reference sequence). V shed 6 bases and J shed 4 bases, with 16 bases lying between them.

This clonotype has a count of ten or more. The CDR3 DNA follows: TGTGCCAGCAGCTACTTCTGGGGACAGGGGGCTTTCGAGCAGTACTTC. Amino acid sequence: CASSYFWGQGAFEQYF. The chain recombines TRBV5-6 with TRBJ2-7; 12 positions match TRBD1. Losses at the gene ends were 3 bases for V and 6 bases for J; bases not matched to a gene: 10. The CDR3 covers 16 residues. Germline V gives CDR1 SGHDT, CDR2 YYEEEE.

This clonotype has at least ten counts. The V call is TRBV10-3, the J call TRBJ2-7; no clear D. V was trimmed by 6 bases and J by 3 bases, leaving 12 bases between them. The germline V gene has CDR1 ENHRY and CDR2 SYGVKD. The CDR3 contains 13 residues. The CDR3: CAIRPRADYEQYF. The CDR3 DNA reads as TGTGCCATCAGACCCCGGGCCGACTACGAGCAGTACTTC.

The chain couples TRBV12-3 or TRBV12-4 to TRBJ1-6; 10 bases are a match to TRBD1. J gave up 11 bases and V 6 bases, and 10 bases lay outside the gene matches. The CDR3 loop spans 15 amino acids. CDR3 protein: CASSSDRGLSAPLHF. The DNA for the CDR3 is TGTGCCAGCAGCTCAGACAGGGGGCTGAGTGCACCCCTCCACTTT.

This clonotype was picked up one time. J is TRBJ2-7 and V is TRBV6-2 or TRBV6-3; TRBD2 matches 10 bases. The CDR3 spans 15 residues. Looked up from germline, CDR1 is MNHEY and CDR2 is SVGEGT. J was trimmed by 2 bases and V by 6 bases; bases with no gene match: 7. CDR3 in DNA: TGTGCCAGCAGCCGAGTAGCGGGGGGACCCTACGAGCAGTACTTC. Translating gives CASSRVAGGPYEQYF.

The rearrangement joins TRBV28 to TRBJ2-7; D remains unclear. This CDR3 spans 14 amino acids. The V end lost 10 bases, the J end lost 2 bases, and 18 bases lay between the germline ends. Germline CDR1 MDHEN, CDR2 SYDVKM. The CDR3 region has the DNA TGTGCCACCCTCACGAGAGTCGTCCCCTACGAGCAGTACTTC. The encoded protein is CATLTRVVPYEQYF. Complete variable domain (other parts from reference TRBV28 and TRBJ2-7): DVKVTQSSRYLVKRTGEKVFLECVQDMDHENMFWYRQDPGLGLRLIYFSYDVKMKEKGDIPEGYSVSREKKERFSLILESASTNQTSMYLCATLTRVVPYEQYFGPGTRLTVT.

This clonotype was picked up a small number of times. The chain combines TRBV15 with TRBJ2-5, with no clear D. Deletions cut 5 bases from V and 5 bases from J, with 15 bases between. The CDR3 loop spans 14 amino acids. Germline CDR1 and CDR2: LNHNV and YYDKDF (reference sequence). In DNA, the CDR3 is TGTGCCACCAGCGTCGGTTTCGGGTCGGAGACCCAGTACTTC. It translates to CATSVGFGSETQYF.

This clonotype was picked up many times. The V gene is TRBV6-1, the J gene TRBJ1-1; the match to TRBD1 covers 9 bases. The CDR3 has 15 amino acids. Germline CDR1 is MNHNS and CDR2 is SASEGT. Unmatched junction bases numbered 11, after V lost 6 bases and J lost 6 bases. The DNA of the CDR3 is TGTGCCAGCAGACTTCCGGGACAGGGTTTACCTGAAGCTTTCTTT. Its translation is CASRLPGQGLPEAFF.

The rearrangement joins TRBV7-2 to TRBJ1-2; 7 nucleotides line up with TRBD1. J gave up 1 base and V 5 bases, and 7 bases lay outside the gene matches. The CDR3 sequence is 15 residues long. Germline CDR1 SGHTA, CDR2 FQGNSA. The CDR3 is CASSPGQLVNYGYTF. CDR3 nucleotides: TGTGCCAGCAGCCCGGGACAGTTGGTTAACTATGGCTACACCTTC.

This clonotype has more than one count but fewer than ten. The chain has TRBV3-1 and TRBJ1-5, with D unclear. V was shortened by 1 base and J by 4 bases, with 8 bases between the two germline ends. The CDR3 is 14 residues long. The germline gives CDR1 LGHDT, CDR2 YNNKEL (reference sequence). For the CDR3, the DNA is TGTGCCAGCAGCCAAGGGGCCGAAAATCAGCCCCAGCATTTT. The encoded protein is CASSQGAENQPQHF.

This clonotype was picked up many times. A much larger clone differs by one base, so this may be a read error. This rearrangement joins TRBV6-5 to TRBJ2-7; TRBD1 agrees at 7 bases. Germline trimming cut 4 bases from V and 2 bases from J; bases unmatched to any gene: 2. This CDR3 has 13 amino acids. The germline gives CDR1 MNHEY, CDR2 SVGAGI. This chain's CDR3 is CASSFDRAYEQYF. The CDR3 DNA reads TGTGCCAGCAGTTTCGACAGGGCCTACGAGCAGTACTTC.

At least ten counts were recorded for this clonotype. The rearrangement joins TRBV5-1 to TRBJ1-1, with a weak D call TRBD1 (5 bases). The V gene lost 1 base and the J gene lost 0 bases, with 13 bases spanning the gap. CDR3 size: 16 residues. Germline CDR1 reads SGHRS; CDR2 reads YFSETQ. CDR3: CASSLTRDLMNTEAFF. The CDR3 region has the DNA TGCGCCAGCAGCTTGACACGGGACCTCATGAACACTGAAGCTTTCTTT.

As to this clonotype: Since the CDR3 does not end with the conserved phenylalanine or tryptophan, this likely comes from a read error. The chain couples TRBV27 to TRBJ2-5; TRBD2 matches 13 bases. The germline V gene encodes CDR1 MNHEY and CDR2 SMNVEV (reference sequence). This CDR3 has 15 amino acids. CDR3 nucleotides: TGTGCCAGTCGACTAGCGGGGGGAAGCCTAGAGGCCCAGTACTAC. It translates to CASRLAGGSLEAQYY.

The J gene is TRBJ1-5, the V gene TRBV20-1, with D uncertain. The CDR3 loop spans 13 amino acids. Germline V gene lookup returns CDR1 DFQATT and CDR2 SNEGSKA (reference sequence). V was shortened by 6 bases and J by 4 bases, with 13 bases between the two germline ends. The CDR3 DNA is TGCAGTGCCCGCCGGAACCAAAATCAGCCCCAGCATTTT. Its protein is CSARRNQNQPQHF.

This clonotype has a handful of counts. V gene TRBV5-1 combines with J gene TRBJ2-2; 10 bases align to TRBD1. The germline CDR1 and CDR2 sequences are SGHRS and YFSETQ. V lost 4 bases to trimming and J lost 6 bases; unmatched junction nucleotides: 9. The CDR3 contains 16 residues. CDR3 sequence: CASSIRQGARAGELFF. The CDR3 region has the DNA TGCGCCAGCAGCATAAGACAGGGGGCCCGGGCCGGGGAGCTGTTTTTT.

The chain is built from TRBV6-2 or TRBV6-3 and TRBJ2-7; maybe TRBD2 (6 bases). The CDR3 sequence is 14 residues long. Per the germline V gene, CDR1 is MNHEY and CDR2 is SVGEGT. Trimming removed 6 bases from V and 3 bases from J, with 15 bases in between. Here the CDR3 reads CASSHGSSSYEQYF. The CDR3 coding sequence is TGTGCCAGCAGCCACGGGAGCTCCAGCTACGAGCAGTACTTC.

This clonotype was observed at least ten times. The chain links TRBV19 to TRBJ2-7; weak D call: TRBD1 (5 bases). This CDR3 spans 15 amino acids. The ends were cut back, 3 bases at V and 0 bases at J, with 12 bases in the middle. In germline, CDR1 is LNHDA, CDR2 SQIVND (reference sequence). CDR3 residues: CASSIGQGYSYEQYF. CDR3 DNA: TGTGCCAGTAGTATCGGGCAGGGTTACTCCTACGAGCAGTACTTC.

The chain is built from TRBV4-2 and TRBJ2-5, with D perhaps TRBD2 (6 bases). Trimming removed 4 bases at V and 0 bases at J, with 12 bases between. The CDR3 sequence is 15 residues long. Germline CDR1 is LGHNA and CDR2 is YNFKEQ. CDR3 nucleotides: TGTGCCAGCAGCCTGGCCGCGGGGTACCAAGAGACCCAGTACTTC. Encoded protein: CASSLAAGYQETQYF.

This clonotype appeared many times. The chain joins TRBV7-2 to TRBJ1-1, with D unresolved. Trimming took off 2 bases at V and 4 bases at J, with 14 bases between the two ends. The CDR3 loop spans 15 amino acids. Germline CDR1 reads SGHTA; CDR2 reads FQGNSA. This CDR3 reads CASSLSTVLGTEAFF. CDR3 coding DNA: TGTGCCAGCAGCTTAAGTACGGTCCTGGGCACTGAAGCTTTCTTT.

The chain uses TRBV27 and TRBJ1-1; TRBD1 aligns across 7 bases. The V gene end was trimmed by 5 bases and the J gene end by 4 bases; junction bases not matched to a gene: 7. Germline CDR1 and CDR2: MNHEY and SMNVEV (reference sequence). The CDR3 is 14 amino acids. CDR3 coding DNA: TGTGCCAGCAGTCCTAGGCCAGGGGGCACTGAAGCTTTCTTT. Translation: CASSPRPGGTEAFF.

This clonotype was detected a few times. Here the CDR3 reads CAWSGDGNQPQHF. CDR3 DNA: TGTGCCTGGAGTGGAGACGGAAATCAGCCCCAGCATTTT. V usage is TRBV30 and J usage is TRBJ1-5; D gene ambiguous. V shed 1 base and J shed 4 bases, with 8 bases lying between them. The CDR3 length is 13 residues. The germline gives CDR1 GTSNPN, CDR2 SVGIG (reference sequence).

This clonotype turned up a few times. The chain links TRBV25-1 to TRBJ2-5; D not resolved. CDR1 is MGHDK, CDR2 SYGVNS, per germline. V was shortened by 6 bases and J by 4 bases, with 15 bases between the two germline ends. This CDR3 region has 14 residues. CDR3 in DNA: TGTGCCAGCAGCGCCCGTAGTGGCGGAGAGACCCAGTACTTC. Its translation is CASSARSGGETQYF.

This clonotype was picked up many times. This chain joins TRBV6-1 and TRBJ2-7; D remains ambiguous. With 1 base removed from V and 5 bases from J, the gap between germline ends came to 9 bases. The CDR3 has 13 amino acids. CDR1 is MNHNS, CDR2 SASEGT, per germline. Written as DNA, the CDR3 is TGTGCCAGCAGTGAAGAGCATGGGGACGAGCAGTACTTC. It specifies CASSEEHGDEQYF.

On this clonotype: Relative to the germline gene, one junction end is altered; a read error may explain this. The chain carries TRBV9 and TRBJ2-2, with TRBD2 identical over 10 bases. CDR1 is SGDLS and CDR2 is YYNGEE in the germline V gene. CDR3 size: 14 residues. The CDR3 here is CASSTSGTFGELLF. The DNA for the CDR3 is TGTGCCAGCAGCACTAGCGGGACCTTCGGGGAGCTGCTTTTT.

This clonotype has just a few counts. The chain has TRBV6-1 and TRBJ2-5, with a weak D call TRBD1 (5 bases). V was pared by 6 bases and J by 1 base, with 15 bases between. This CDR3 region has 15 residues. CDR1 and CDR2 from the germline V gene are MNHNS and SASEGT. The CDR3 region has the DNA TGTGCCAGCAGAAATCATCAGGGATCCCAAGAGACCCAGTACTTC. Protein sequence: CASRNHQGSQETQYF.

This clonotype was seen many times. This chain links TRBV6-5 with TRBJ1-2; TRBD1 aligns across 7 bases. The CDR3 has 15 amino acids. V lost 0 bases, J lost 4 bases, and 5 bases stayed unmatched. The germline CDR1 and CDR2 sequences are MNHEY and SVGAGI. CDR3 sequence: CASSYSRGGGYGYTF. As DNA, the CDR3 is TGTGCCAGCAGTTACTCGAGAGGGGGCGGCTATGGCTACACCTTC.

The table lists this clonotype with many counts. The gene calls are TRBV6-4 and TRBJ2-6; tentative D call: TRBD2 (5 bases). CDR3 length equals 17 residues. Germline V gives CDR1 MRHNA, CDR2 SNTAGT. The ends were cut back, 8 bases at V and 0 bases at J, with 17 bases in the middle. CDR3 sequence reads: CASSGRVTSSGANVLTF. CDR3 nucleotide sequence: TGTGCCAGCTCCGGTAGGGTCACTAGCTCTGGGGCCAACGTCCTGACTTTC.

Only a few counts were recorded for this clonotype. The gene calls are TRBV6-1 and TRBJ2-7, with D perhaps being TRBD1 or TRBD2 (5 bases each). V was shortened by 3 bases and J by 4 bases, with 7 bases between the two germline ends. Germline V gene sequence: CDR1 MNHNS, CDR2 SASEGT. This CDR3 has 12 residues. The CDR3 region is CASSDREYEQYF. The CDR3 DNA reads as TGTGCCAGCAGTGACAGGGAGTACGAGCAGTACTTC.

The V gene is TRBV28, the J gene TRBJ2-7; 8 nucleotides agree with TRBD1. Germline CDR1 MDHEN, CDR2 SYDVKM. Trimming removed 3 bases from V and 2 bases from J; junction bases left unmatched: 9. This CDR3 is 16 amino acids long. This CDR3 reads CASSFSPRTGTYEQYF. The CDR3 nucleotides read TGTGCCAGCAGTTTTTCCCCGAGGACAGGGACCTACGAGCAGTACTTC.